This TCR beta chain emerged from a study of blood T cell repertoires in COVID-19. Some clones are missing from TCRdb's copy, which holds only in-frame ones; the method was immunoSEQ multiplex PCR. In the table there are 150,000 to 200,000 clones, approximately 90% of which are singletons. The germline V gene encodes CDR1 SNHLY and CDR2 FYNNEI. Trimming stripped 1 base from V and 5 bases from J, with 14 bases between. This CDR3 is 15 amino acids long. This sequence originates from a man aged 65-85 years with active or convalescent COVID-19. Sequenced sample: peripheral blood. The J gene is TRBJ2-5, the V gene TRBV2, with D possibly matching TRBD2 (5 bases). The CDR3 DNA reads TGTGCCAGCAGTGAAGGTCGGGGATTAGGGGAGACCCAGTACTTC. This sequence encodes CASSEGRGLGETQYF.